Below, one T cell receptor beta chain is given with its context. Per the germline V gene, CDR1 is SNHLY and CDR2 is FYNNEI. The CDR3 consists of 13 residues. V shed 10 bases and J shed 6 bases, with 18 bases lying between them. Sequencing used immunoSEQ multiplex PCR; TCRdb keeps in-frame clones, though not all of them. The sample carries over 150,000 clones, 60% to 85% recorded once. The record originates from a study of blood T cell repertoires in COVID-19. Study background: The origin of the acute and convalescent COVID-19 samples was the United States, Italy and Spain.

The source of this sequence is a man in his 60s with acute or convalescent COVID-19. Sequenced sample: peripheral blood. The V call is TRBV2, the J call TRBJ1-1, with D perhaps TRBD1 (6 bases). The CDR3 region has the DNA TGTGCCATCGGACGGACAGATTCCCCTGAAGCTTTCTTT. Its translation is CAIGRTDSPEAFF.